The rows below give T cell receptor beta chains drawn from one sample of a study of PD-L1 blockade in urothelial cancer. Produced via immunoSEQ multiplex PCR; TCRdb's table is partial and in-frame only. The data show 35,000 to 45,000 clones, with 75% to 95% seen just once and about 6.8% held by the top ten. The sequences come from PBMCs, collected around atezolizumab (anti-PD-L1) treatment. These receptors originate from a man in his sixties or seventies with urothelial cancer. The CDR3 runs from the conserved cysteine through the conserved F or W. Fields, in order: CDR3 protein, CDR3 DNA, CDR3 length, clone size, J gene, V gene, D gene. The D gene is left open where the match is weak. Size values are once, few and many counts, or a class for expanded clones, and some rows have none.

CDR3aa: CASSDRDKLNTEAFF
CDR3nt: TGTGCCAGCAGCGACCGGGACAAATTGAACACTGAAGCTTTCTTT
len: 15
abundance: .
j_gene: TRBJ1-1
v_gene: TRBV5-4
d_gene: .

CDR3aa: CASSLDRGGVQFF
CDR3nt: TGTGCCAGCAGCTTAGATCGGGGCGGGGTCCAGTTCTTC
len: 13
abundance: .
j_gene: TRBJ2-1
v_gene: TRBV11-2
d_gene: .

CDR3aa: CASSEFLSGRASYEQYF
CDR3nt: TGTGCCAGCAGTGAATTTCTGAGCGGGAGGGCCTCGTACGAGCAGTACTTC
len: 17
abundance: .
j_gene: TRBJ2-7
v_gene: TRBV6-1
d_gene: TRBD2

CDR3aa: CASSPGAGEGQPQHF
CDR3nt: TGCGCCAGCAGCCCTGGGGCAGGGGAGGGACAGCCCCAGCATTTT
len: 15
abundance: .
j_gene: TRBJ1-5
v_gene: TRBV5-1
d_gene: .

CDR3aa: CASSLSSSYNEQFF
CDR3nt: TGTGCCAGCTCACTTAGCTCATCCTACAATGAGCAGTTCTTC
len: 14
abundance: .
j_gene: TRBJ2-1
v_gene: TRBV18
d_gene: .

CDR3aa: CASSLAGTSGSWFQETQYF
CDR3nt: TGCGCCAGCAGCTTGGCTGGGACTAGCGGGAGTTGGTTCCAAGAGACCCAGTACTTC
len: 19
abundance: .
j_gene: TRBJ2-5
v_gene: TRBV5-1
d_gene: TRBD2

CDR3aa: CAGARDRKNTGELFF
CDR3nt: TGTGCCGGCGCGAGGGACAGAAAGAACACCGGGGAGCTGTTTTTT
len: 15
abundance: .
j_gene: TRBJ2-2
v_gene: TRBV7-2
d_gene: TRBD1

CDR3aa: CASSLGGLAGALGNEQFF
CDR3nt: TGCGCCAGCAGCTTGGGGGGACTAGCAGGGGCTCTGGGCAATGAGCAGTTCTTC
len: 18
abundance: .
j_gene: TRBJ2-1
v_gene: TRBV5-1
d_gene: TRBD2

CDR3aa: CASSLMAGALYEQYF
CDR3nt: TGCGCCAGCAGCTTGATGGCAGGGGCCCTCTACGAGCAGTACTTC
len: 15
abundance: .
j_gene: TRBJ2-7
v_gene: TRBV5-1
d_gene: .

CDR3aa: CASSTQRATDTQYF
CDR3nt: TGTGCCAGCAGCACCCAGCGGGCCACAGATACGCAGTATTTT
len: 14
abundance: .
j_gene: TRBJ2-3
v_gene: TRBV5-4
d_gene: .

CDR3aa: CSASLQETQYF
CDR3nt: TGCAGTGCGAGTCTGCAAGAGACCCAGTACTTC
len: 11
abundance: .
j_gene: TRBJ2-5
v_gene: TRBV20-1
d_gene: .

CDR3aa: CASSLRRGLAKYNEQFF
CDR3nt: TGCGCCAGCAGCCTGAGGAGGGGACTAGCGAAATACAATGAGCAGTTCTTC
len: 17
abundance: .
j_gene: TRBJ2-1
v_gene: TRBV5-1
d_gene: TRBD2

CDR3aa: CASSQGQESGEQFF
CDR3nt: TGCGCCAGCAGCCAGGGACAGGAATCCGGTGAGCAGTTCTTC
len: 14
abundance: .
j_gene: TRBJ2-1
v_gene: TRBV5-1
d_gene: TRBD1

CDR3aa: CASSLGEGYTF
CDR3nt: TGTGCCAGCAGTTTAGGGGAAGGCTACACCTTC
len: 11
abundance: few
j_gene: TRBJ1-2
v_gene: TRBV6-6
d_gene: .

CDR3aa: CASSLAGGLTMLGTF
CDR3nt: TGTGCCAGCAGCTTAGCGGGGGGATTAACTATGTTGGGCACCTTC
len: 15
abundance: once
j_gene: TRBJ1-2
v_gene: TRBV7-9
d_gene: .

CDR3aa: CASSLERRSSYNEQFF
CDR3nt: TGTGCCAGCAGCTTAGAACGCCGGAGCTCCTACAATGAGCAGTTCTTC
len: 16
abundance: once
j_gene: TRBJ2-1
v_gene: TRBV7-2
d_gene: .

CDR3aa: CASSRTSSTDTQYF
CDR3nt: TGTGCCAGCAGCCGGACATCTAGCACAGATACGCAGTATTTT
len: 14
abundance: .
j_gene: TRBJ2-3
v_gene: TRBV7-6
d_gene: .

CDR3aa: CASLPGTSGRVTDTQYF
CDR3nt: TGTGCCAGCCTCCCCGGGACTAGCGGGAGAGTCACAGATACGCAGTATTTT
len: 17
abundance: .
j_gene: TRBJ2-3
v_gene: TRBV5-6
d_gene: TRBD2

CDR3aa: CASSLAGGTPDEQFF
CDR3nt: TGTGCCAGCAGTCTAGCGGGAGGCACTCCCGATGAGCAGTTCTTC
len: 15
abundance: .
j_gene: TRBJ2-1
v_gene: TRBV28
d_gene: TRBD2

CDR3aa: CASSQDQAYGYTF
CDR3nt: TGTGCCAGCAGCCAAGATCAGGCCTATGGCTACACCTTC
len: 13
abundance: .
j_gene: TRBJ1-2
v_gene: TRBV14
d_gene: .

CDR3aa: CASSLKQRGLSTDTQYF
CDR3nt: TGTGCCAGCAGTTTGAAGCAGCGCGGGCTAAGCACAGATACGCAGTATTTT
len: 17
abundance: once
j_gene: TRBJ2-3
v_gene: TRBV27
d_gene: .

CDR3aa: CASSNRDRGPPNQPQHF
CDR3nt: TGTGCCAGCAGCAACCGGGACAGGGGGCCACCTAATCAGCCCCAGCATTTT
len: 17
abundance: .
j_gene: TRBJ1-5
v_gene: TRBV5-8
d_gene: TRBD1

CDR3aa: CASSTTPTGGYGYTF
CDR3nt: TGTGCCAGCAGTACCACTCCTACAGGGGGCTATGGCTACACCTTC
len: 15
abundance: .
j_gene: TRBJ1-2
v_gene: TRBV6-7
d_gene: TRBD1

CDR3aa: CASSPSGYVNEQFF
CDR3nt: TGTGCCAGCAGTCCTTCAGGGTACGTCAATGAGCAGTTCTTC
len: 14
abundance: .
j_gene: TRBJ2-1
v_gene: TRBV7-3
d_gene: .